A single sample gave rise to the 5 T cell receptor beta chains below, sequenced in a study of blood T cell repertoires in COVID-19. Repertoires were generated with immunoSEQ multiplex PCR, while TCRdb's copy carries only in-frame clones and drops some. The table includes 100,000 to 150,000 clones, approximately 86% detected once. The sequencing sample was made of peripheral blood. These TCRs come from a woman aged 45-59 years with active or convalescent COVID-19.

The genes are TRBV30 and TRBJ2-5; no clear D. CDR3 size: 12 residues. V was trimmed by 3 bases and J by 5 bases, leaving 10 bases between them. CDR1 is GTSNPN and CDR2 is SVGIG in the germline V gene (reference sequence). CDR3 in amino acids: CAWSYTEETQYF. DNA for the CDR3: TGTGCCTGGAGCTACACGGAGGAGACCCAGTACTTC.

The chain carries TRBV2 and TRBJ2-2, with 12 bases matching TRBD2. Germline V CDR1 and CDR2: SNHLY, FYNNEI. V was pared by 9 bases and J by 6 bases, with 5 bases of the junction left unmatched. The CDR3 contains 14 residues. CDR3 sequence: CASLTSGSPGELFF. The CDR3 bases are TGTGCCAGTTTGACTAGCGGGAGCCCCGGGGAGCTGTTTTTT.

The chain joins TRBV12-3 or TRBV12-4 to TRBJ1-5; 10 nucleotides match TRBD1. V dropped 3 bases and J dropped 15; count of bases not matched to a gene: 8. This CDR3 is 13 amino acids long. CDR3 sequence reads: CASSFGTGVMRHF. The DNA for the CDR3 is TGTGCCAGCAGTTTCGGGACAGGGGTTATGAGGCATTTT.

CDR3 loop: CASSLTPSSGNTIYF. For the CDR3, the DNA is TGCGCCAGCAGCTTGACGCCGAGCTCTGGAAACACCATATATTTT. J is TRBJ1-3 and V is TRBV5-1, with no clear D. Trimming pared 1 base from V and 0 bases from J, leaving 8 bases between. Looked up from germline, CDR1 is SGHRS and CDR2 is YFSETQ. This CDR3 is built from 15 residues.

The chain has TRBV15 and TRBJ1-3; D possibly corresponds to TRBD1 (5 bases). Trimming pared 6 bases from V and 4 bases from J, leaving 10 bases between. Germline V gives CDR1 LNHNV, CDR2 YYDKDF (reference sequence). The CDR3 is made up of 13 amino acids. The CDR3 reads CATRERGGNTIYF. CDR3 sequence (DNA): TGTGCCACCAGGGAGCGGGGGGGAAACACCATATATTTT.